This T cell receptor (beta chain) was sequenced in a study of siplizumab effects on memory and regulatory T cells. The germline gives CDR1 SGHNT, CDR2 YYREEE (reference sequence). Deletions cut 0 bases from V and 0 bases from J, with 7 bases between. The CDR3 is 14 amino acids. Assay: immunoSEQ multiplex PCR; the TCRdb copy retains only in-frame clones and omits some. Here the sample spans under 95,000 clones, 85% to 95% being singletons. The chain joins TRBV5-4 to TRBJ2-7; D is perhaps TRBD1 or TRBD2 (5 bases each). This sequence was found in a human donor in good health. The sequenced sample consisted of non-Treg CD4+ T cells sorted from blood. In DNA form, the CDR3 reads TGTGCCAGCAGCTTGGCAGGGAGCTCCTACGAGCAGTACTTC. Its translation is CASSLAGSSYEQYF.